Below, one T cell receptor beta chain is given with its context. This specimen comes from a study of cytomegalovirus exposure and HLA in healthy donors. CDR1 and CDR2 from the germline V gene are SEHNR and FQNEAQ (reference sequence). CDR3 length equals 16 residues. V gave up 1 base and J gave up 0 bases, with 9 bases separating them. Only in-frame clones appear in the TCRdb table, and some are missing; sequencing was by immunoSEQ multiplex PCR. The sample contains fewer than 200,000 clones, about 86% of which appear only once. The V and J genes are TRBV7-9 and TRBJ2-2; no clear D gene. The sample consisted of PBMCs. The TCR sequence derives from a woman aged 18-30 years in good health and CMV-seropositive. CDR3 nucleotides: TGTGCCAGCAGCTTAGGGTTGGGCACGAACACCGGGGAGCTGTTTTTT. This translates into CASSLGLGTNTGELFF. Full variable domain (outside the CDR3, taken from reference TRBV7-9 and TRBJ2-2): DTGVSQNPRHKITKRGQNVTFRCDPISEHNRLYWYRQTLGQGPEFLTYFQNEAQLEKSRLLSDRFSAERPKGSFSTLEIQRTEQGDSAMYLCASSLGLGTNTGELFFGEGSRLTVL.